The clone carrying this T cell receptor beta chain appeared a few times. Antigen specificity is unknown. The entry originates in a study of cytomegalovirus exposure and HLA in healthy donors. General study findings and limits: Most TCR sequences showed up rarely, but some public TCRs showed up in many donors.

Primers: 60 Vbeta forward and 13 Jbeta reverse. Authors' processing steps: In a later analysis, of some 80 million unique beta chains, about 10 million appeared in at least two donors. Repertoires were generated with immunoSEQ multiplex PCR, while TCRdb's copy carries only in-frame clones and drops some. V, J and clone size are taken as reported in that table, and D and trimming were inferred from the DNA itself. The sample lists 75,000 to 100,000 clones, 7.6% seen once, with approximately 2.5% in the top ten. The receptor was derived from a man aged 50 or older in good health and CMV-seronegative. Sequenced sample: PBMCs.

The chain's CDR3 is CASSVDAGGTYEQYF. DNA of the CDR3: TGTGCCAGCAGCGTAGATGCGGGGGGGACCTACGAGCAGTACTTC. The rearrangement uses TRBV9 and TRBJ2-7; 9 bases align to TRBD2. The junction had 3 bases not matched to a gene; V was cut back by 0 bases and J by 2 bases. This CDR3 has 15 amino acids. Germline CDR1 and CDR2: SGDLS and YYNGEE.